The 21 T cell receptor beta chains in this list originate from one sample, sequenced in a study of PD-1 blockade in classical Hodgkin lymphoma. This table comes from immunoSEQ multiplex PCR, and its TCRdb copy is limited to in-frame clones, with some not included. The sample includes about 27,000 clones, over 60% seen only once; the top ten take approximately 2.6%. Every patient had relapsed following autologous stem cell transplantation, and cohorts differed in brentuximab vedotin exposure. The study purified CD4+ T cells from thawed PBMCs using magnetic negative selection. The sample in question was CD4+ T cells from blood, obtained at baseline. The receptors originated from a human donor with classical Hodgkin lymphoma.

CDR3 DNA sequence: TGCAGCGTTGGAGAGGGCGATCAGCCCCAGCATTTT. Translation: CSVGEGDQPQHF. The genes are TRBV29-1 and TRBJ1-5, with unresolved D. Per the germline V gene, CDR1 is SQVTM and CDR2 is ANQGSEA. V lost 4 bases to trimming and J lost 5 bases, with 9 bases between them. This CDR3 has 12 amino acids.

The chain recombines TRBV30 with TRBJ1-1, with a possible D match to TRBD1 (6 bases). This CDR3 comprises 13 residues. V lost 5 bases, J lost 2 bases, and 12 bases lay in between. From germline, CDR1 is GTSNPN and CDR2 SVGIG (reference sequence). The CDR3 is CAWGQNLNTEAFF. The CDR3 nucleotides are TGTGCCTGGGGACAGAACCTTAACACTGAAGCTTTCTTT.

V usage is TRBV28 and J usage is TRBJ1-3; tentatively, D is TRBD1 (5 bases). V was clipped by 7 bases and J by 5 bases, with 18 bases between them. The CDR3 contains 15 residues. Germline CDR1 is MDHEN and CDR2 is SYDVKM. CDR3 residues: CASNPPSTDRNTIYF. The DNA of the CDR3 is TGTGCCAGCAACCCCCCGTCGACAGATAGAAACACCATATATTTT.

The J gene is TRBJ1-1, the V gene TRBV27, with 7 nucleotides matching TRBD1. This CDR3 has 16 residues. V shed 3 bases, J shed 3 bases, and the junction held 10 bases outside the gene matches. Germline V CDR1 and CDR2: MNHEY, SMNVEV (reference sequence). The CDR3 reads CASSFLPGQRYTEAFF. As DNA, the CDR3 is TGTGCCAGCAGTTTCCTACCGGGACAGAGATACACTGAAGCTTTCTTT.

The V and J genes are TRBV30 and TRBJ2-1, with D perhaps TRBD1 or TRBD2 (5 bases each). V lost 1 base and J lost 7, with 14 bases in between. The germline gives CDR1 GTSNPN, CDR2 SVGIG (reference sequence). CDR3 size: 14 residues. CDR3 nucleotide sequence: TGTGCCTGGAGTGGCGTCTGGGGGAAGAATGAGCAGTTCTTC. Translating gives CAWSGVWGKNEQFF.

The rearrangement uses TRBV10-3 and TRBJ2-5; 8 nucleotides line up with TRBD2. This CDR3 spans 12 amino acids. Losses at the gene ends were 10 bases for V and 5 bases for J; bases not matched to a gene: 6. The germline V gene has CDR1 ENHRY and CDR2 SYGVKD. CDR3 residues: CATRGVGETQYF. DNA for the CDR3: TGTGCCACGCGGGGGGTTGGGGAGACCCAGTACTTC.

This clone was counted between two and nine times. The J gene is TRBJ1-3, the V gene TRBV7-3, with unresolved D. Looked up from germline, CDR1 is SGHTA and CDR2 is FQGTGA. V was trimmed by 1 base and J by 9 bases, leaving 13 bases between them. The CDR3 is 14 amino acids. The CDR3 nucleotides are TGTGCCAGCAGCTTAATGCCGGGGAGCGGCACCATATATTTT. Encoded protein: CASSLMPGSGTIYF. Supplemented by reference TRBV7-3 and TRBJ1-3, the full variable domain reads GAGVSQTPSNKVTEKGKYVELRCDPISGHTALYWYRQSLGQGPEFLIYFQGTGAADDSGLPNDRFFAVRPEGSVSTLKIQRTERGDSAVYLCASSLMPGSGTIYFGEGSWLTVV.

The chain is built from TRBV11-2 and TRBJ1-3, with D possibly being TRBD1 (5 bases). Trimming removed 0 bases from V and 4 bases from J, with 16 bases in between. CDR1 and CDR2 from the germline V gene are SGHAT and FQNNGV. The CDR3 spans 17 residues. The CDR3 DNA reads as TGTGCCAGCAGCTTAGACCTCAGGGTACTGCGCGGAAACACCATATATTTT. Its protein product is CASSLDLRVLRGNTIYF. Together with reference TRBV11-2 and TRBJ1-3, the CDR3 gives the full variable domain: EAGVAQSPRYKIIEKRQSVAFWCNPISGHATLYWYQQILGQGPKLLIQFQNNGVVDDSQLPKDRFSAERLKGVDSTLKIQPAKLEDSAVYLCASSLDLRVLRGNTIYFGEGSWLTVV.

The V gene is TRBV5-8, the J gene TRBJ1-6; no firm D call. V was clipped by 4 bases and J by 8 bases, with 22 bases between them. The CDR3 spans 17 residues. Germline lookup yields CDR1 SGHTS and CDR2 YDEGEE. CDR3 coding DNA: TGTGCCAGCAGCGTACCCAGGATCGGGTTTGGGGATTCACCCCTCCACTTT. Amino acids: CASSVPRIGFGDSPLHF.

In this sample, this clone turned up a few times. The V call is TRBV27, the J call TRBJ1-5; D uncertain. CDR3 length: 13 amino acids. Germline lookup yields CDR1 MNHEY and CDR2 SMNVEV (reference sequence). V lost 3 bases to trimming and J lost 7 bases, with 10 bases between them. This chain's CDR3 is CASSFADMQPQHF. Here the CDR3 DNA reads TGTGCCAGCAGTTTCGCAGACATGCAGCCCCAGCATTTT.

This clone has only one observation. This sequence joins TRBV7-6 and TRBJ2-5; possible D gene TRBD1, 6 bases. Germline V CDR1 and CDR2: SGHVS, FNYEAQ. Trimming pared 0 bases from V and 4 bases from J, leaving 9 bases between. The length of the CDR3 is 14 residues. The CDR3 loop reads CASSLADSLETQYF. In DNA, the CDR3 is TGTGCCAGCAGCTTAGCGGACAGCCTAGAGACCCAGTACTTC.

This chain links TRBV11-1 with TRBJ1-2; 7 nucleotides match TRBD1. This CDR3 has 12 amino acids. The V gene's germline CDR1 is SGHAT and CDR2 FQDESV (reference sequence). Trimming took 1 base from V and 8 from J; bases not matched to a gene: 1. The DNA of the CDR3 is TGTGCCAGCAGCTTAGAACAGGGGGGCTACACCTTC. This gives the protein CASSLEQGGYTF.

The chain recombines TRBV19 with TRBJ2-7; D remains ambiguous. V lost 4 bases and J lost 6, with 25 bases in between. The CDR3 covers 17 residues. Looked up from germline, CDR1 is LNHDA and CDR2 is SQIVND (reference sequence). The CDR3 spells CASSTPAESPQVAEQYF. CDR3 DNA sequence: TGTGCCAGTAGTACCCCTGCGGAGAGTCCGCAGGTGGCCGAGCAGTACTTC. Variable domain in full (rest from reference TRBV19 and TRBJ2-7): DGGITQSPKYLFRKEGQNVTLSCEQNLNHDAMYWYRQDPGQGLRLIYYSQIVNDFQKGDIAEGYSVSREKKESFPLTVTSAQKNPTAFYLCASSTPAESPQVAEQYFGPGTRLTVT.

The chain is built from TRBV27 and TRBJ2-7; D not certain. The V gene lost 3 bases and the J gene lost 6 bases, with 12 bases spanning the gap. CDR3 size: 13 residues. Germline V gene sequence: CDR1 MNHEY, CDR2 SMNVEV (reference sequence). CDR3 protein: CASSFNPHIEQYF. As DNA, the CDR3 is TGTGCCAGCAGTTTTAACCCCCATATCGAGCAGTACTTC.

This sequence joins TRBV4-1 and TRBJ1-1; the match to TRBD1 covers 9 bases. Looked up from germline, CDR1 is MGHRA and CDR2 is YSYEKL. The CDR3 is 15 residues long. V shed 1 base, J shed 4 bases, and the junction held 4 bases outside the gene matches. The DNA for the CDR3 is TGCGCCAGCAGCCAAGGGGACAGGGACTTCACTGAAGCTTTCTTT. Its protein is CASSQGDRDFTEAFF.

This clone was observed a single time. This chain connects TRBV7-9 to TRBJ2-5; 9 bases line up with TRBD1. CDR3 length: 16 amino acids. J lost 3 bases, V lost 2 bases, and 7 bases had no gene match. The V gene's germline CDR1 is SEHNR and CDR2 FQNEAQ (reference sequence). The CDR3 DNA reads TGTGCCAGCAGCTTACGAGGGGGACAGGGAGAAGAGACCCAGTACTTC. As protein: CASSLRGGQGEETQYF.

The gene calls are TRBV6-5 and TRBJ2-3; D possibly corresponds to TRBD2 (7 bases). The V gene's germline CDR1 is MNHEY and CDR2 SVGAGI. This CDR3 spans 15 amino acids. V lost 7 bases and J 2 bases, leaving 16 bases between the germline ends. CDR3 coding DNA: TGTGCCAGCACTATAGGGGGGGGTTACACAGATACGCAGTATTTT. Translation: CASTIGGGYTDTQYF.

This clone has just a few counts. The chain couples TRBV7-2 to TRBJ1-6; D possibly corresponds to TRBD1 (5 bases). This CDR3 contains 14 residues. The V gene lost 1 base and the J gene lost 8 bases, with 9 bases spanning the gap. Per germline, CDR1 SGHTA and CDR2 FQGNSA. The CDR3 coding sequence is TGTGCCAGCAGCTTAGGGCAGGGCGATTCACCCCTCCACTTT. Residues: CASSLGQGDSPLHF. Together with reference TRBV7-2 and TRBJ1-6, the CDR3 gives the full variable domain: GAGVSQSPSNKVTEKGKDVELRCDPISGHTALYWYRQSLGQGLEFLIYFQGNSAPDKSGLPSDRFSAERTGGSVSTLTIQRTQQEDSAVYLCASSLGQGDSPLHFGNGTRLTVT.

The V and J genes are TRBV5-4 and TRBJ2-5; 12 bases line up with TRBD2. This CDR3 region has 16 residues. J lost 4 bases, V lost 5 bases, and 9 bases had no gene match. Germline V gene sequence: CDR1 SGHNT, CDR2 YYREEE (reference sequence). The CDR3 loop reads CASSSGLAGRRETQYF. The CDR3 DNA reads as TGTGCCAGCAGTTCCGGACTAGCGGGGCGGAGAGAGACCCAGTACTTC. The whole variable domain, filled in from reference TRBV5-4 and TRBJ2-5, reads ETGVTQSPTHLIKTRGQQVTLRCSSQSGHNTVSWYQQALGQGPQFIFQYYREEENGRGNFPPRFSGLQFPNYSSELNVNALELDDSALYLCASSSGLAGRRETQYFGPGTRLLVL.

The V gene is TRBV28, the J gene TRBJ1-1; D is unresolved. V lost 5 bases and J lost 5, with 18 bases in between. CDR3 length: 15 amino acids. Germline-derived CDR1 and CDR2 are MDHEN and SYDVKM. In DNA form, the CDR3 reads TGTGCCAGCAGTGACCCGTGGGCCCCGCGGACTGAAGCTTTCTTT. Its translation is CASSDPWAPRTEAFF.

V gene TRBV18 combines with J gene TRBJ1-3, with a weak D call TRBD1 (5 bases). V was cut by 1 base and J by 3 bases, with 10 bases left in between. The CDR3 runs to 15 residues. Germline-derived CDR1 and CDR2 are KGHSH and LQKENI. In nucleotides, the CDR3 is TGTGCCAGCTCACCACAGGCAGGGCATGGAAACACCATATATTTT. As protein: CASSPQAGHGNTIYF.